Reported below is one TCR beta chain. The antigen is not known. This sample is part of a study of regulatory T cells in long-lasting Graves disease. Study observations and caveats: Owing to a sample size that was small, accuracy may have been reduced. TRBV28, TRBJ1-2 and TRBJ2-5 emerged as the favored segments in persistent disease. Persistent Graves' cases showed lower TCR diversity than newly diagnosed cases. New patients shared fewer public clonotypes (roughly 1,000) than persistent patients did (roughly 2,500).

Arm-PCR of CDR3 regions and iRepertoire HTBI primers were used to build TCR beta libraries. TCRdb reanalysed the multiplex PCR reads using MiXCR and keeps one entry per CDR3 protein. The repertoire has 400,000 to 450,000 distinct CDR3 sequences, roughly a quarter of them found once; the top ten carry around 24%. Noted time point: persistent/refractory GD, antithyroid drugs over 5 years with positive TRAb. RNA from PBMCs was the source of the TCR library. Germline CDR1 MDHEN, CDR2 SYDVKM. With V trimmed by 3 bases and J by 4 bases, 4 bases remained unmatched. The CDR3 sequence is 14 residues long. The receptor comes from a female donor with Graves disease. This specimen consisted of peripheral blood mononuclear cells (PBMCs), obtained when the disease was refractory, from a patient treated with antithyroid drugs. The chain has TRBV28 and TRBJ1-2, with 8 bases aligning to TRBD1. CDR3 in amino acids: CASSFRGQIYGYTF. The CDR3 coding sequence is TGTGCCAGCAGTTTCAGGGGGCAGATCTATGGCTACACCTTC.